The clone carrying this T cell receptor beta chain was counted a few times. As yet, its antigen is unknown. This sample stems from a study of response to subunit inactivated influenza vaccine. Each CDR3 protein is one row after TCRdb ran MiXCR on the RT-PCR reads. The data hold around 540,000 distinct CDR3 sequences, with about 10% observed a single time. Whole-study results and caveats: The study's authors posited that every seasonal influenza vaccination enlists few new T cells.

V was cut by 0 bases and J by 0 bases, with 11 bases left in between. The CDR3 has 16 residues. The germline V gene has CDR1 MNHEY and CDR2 SVGAGI. Specimen: PBMCs from blood, collected on the day of vaccination. This TCR derives from a man aged 45-60 years who received an inactivated influenza vaccine. The genes are TRBV6-5 and TRBJ1-2; D is unresolved. The CDR3 coding sequence is TGTGCCAGCAGTTACTCGTTCAGCTTTACTAACTATGGCTACACCTTC. It codes for CASSYSFSFTNYGYTF.